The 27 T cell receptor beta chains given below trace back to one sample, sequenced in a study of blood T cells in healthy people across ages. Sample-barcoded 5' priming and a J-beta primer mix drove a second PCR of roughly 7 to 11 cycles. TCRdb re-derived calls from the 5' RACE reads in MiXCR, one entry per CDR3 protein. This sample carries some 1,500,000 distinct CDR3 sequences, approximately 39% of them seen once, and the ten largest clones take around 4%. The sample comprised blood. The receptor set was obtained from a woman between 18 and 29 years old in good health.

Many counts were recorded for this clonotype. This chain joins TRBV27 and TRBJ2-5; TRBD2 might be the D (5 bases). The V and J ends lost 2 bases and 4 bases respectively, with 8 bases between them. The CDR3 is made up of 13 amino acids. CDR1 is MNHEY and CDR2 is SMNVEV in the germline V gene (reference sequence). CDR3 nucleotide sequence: TGTGCCAGCAGTTTAGAGGCGGGAGAGACCCAGTACTTC. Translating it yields CASSLEAGETQYF.

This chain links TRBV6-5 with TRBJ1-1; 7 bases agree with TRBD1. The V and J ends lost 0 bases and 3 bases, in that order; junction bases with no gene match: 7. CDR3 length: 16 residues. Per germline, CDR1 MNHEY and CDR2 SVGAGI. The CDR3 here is CASSYSKQGKDTEAFF. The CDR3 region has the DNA TGTGCCAGCAGTTACTCGAAACAGGGGAAGGACACTGAAGCTTTCTTT.

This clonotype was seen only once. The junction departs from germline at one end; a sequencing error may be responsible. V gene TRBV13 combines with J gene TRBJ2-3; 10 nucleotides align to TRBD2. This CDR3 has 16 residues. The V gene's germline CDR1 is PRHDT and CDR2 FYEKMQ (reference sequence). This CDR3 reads CAGSSTSGPGTDTQYF. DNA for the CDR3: TGTGCCGGCAGCTCGACTAGCGGGCCTGGCACAGATACGCAGTATTTT.

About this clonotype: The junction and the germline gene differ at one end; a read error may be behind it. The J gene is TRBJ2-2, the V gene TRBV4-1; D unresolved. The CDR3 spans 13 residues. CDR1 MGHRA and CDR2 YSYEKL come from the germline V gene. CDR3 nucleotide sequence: TGTGCCAGCAGCCCCTGGGACACCGGGGAGCTGTTTTTT. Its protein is CASSPWDTGELFF.

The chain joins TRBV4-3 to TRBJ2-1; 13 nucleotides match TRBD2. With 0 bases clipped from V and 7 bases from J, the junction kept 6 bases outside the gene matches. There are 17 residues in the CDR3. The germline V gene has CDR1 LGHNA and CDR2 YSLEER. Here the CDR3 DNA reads TGCGCCAGCAGCCAAGATTTGCGGACTAGCGGGAGTAATGAGCAGTTCTTC. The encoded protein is CASSQDLRTSGSNEQFF.

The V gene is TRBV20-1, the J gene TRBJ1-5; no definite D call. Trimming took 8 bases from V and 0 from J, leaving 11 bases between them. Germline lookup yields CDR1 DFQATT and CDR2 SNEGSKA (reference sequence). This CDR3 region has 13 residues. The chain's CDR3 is CSSFLNSNQPQHF. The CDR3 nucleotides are TGCAGTTCTTTTTTAAATAGCAATCAGCCCCAGCATTTT.

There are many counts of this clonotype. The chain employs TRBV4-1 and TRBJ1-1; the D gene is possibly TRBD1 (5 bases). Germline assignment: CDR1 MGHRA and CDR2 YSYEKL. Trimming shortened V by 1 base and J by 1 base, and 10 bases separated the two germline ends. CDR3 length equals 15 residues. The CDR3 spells CASSQVTGSNTEAFF. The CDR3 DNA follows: TGCGCCAGCAGCCAAGTCACAGGCTCGAACACTGAAGCTTTCTTT.

CDR3 residues: CASSLSIYSGAPGDEQFF. CDR3 bases: TGTGCCAGCAGCCTCTCCATCTATAGCGGGGCCCCGGGGGATGAGCAGTTCTTC. The chain has TRBV11-2 and TRBJ2-1; 8 bases agree with TRBD2. This CDR3 region has 18 residues. With 5 bases clipped from V and 8 bases from J, the junction kept 20 bases outside the gene matches. In germline, CDR1 is SGHAT, CDR2 FQNNGV. The whole variable domain, remainder taken from reference TRBV11-2 and TRBJ2-1, is EAGVAQSPRYKIIEKRQSVAFWCNPISGHATLYWYQQILGQGPKLLIQFQNNGVVDDSQLPKDRFSAERLKGVDSTLKIQPAKLEDSAVYLCASSLSIYSGAPGDEQFFGPGTRLTVL.

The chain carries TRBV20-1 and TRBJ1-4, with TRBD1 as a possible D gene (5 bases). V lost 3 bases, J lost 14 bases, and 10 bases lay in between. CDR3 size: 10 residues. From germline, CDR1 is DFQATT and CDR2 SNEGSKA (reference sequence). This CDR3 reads CSASTGTLFF. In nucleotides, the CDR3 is TGCAGTGCTAGCACGGGGACTCTGTTTTTT.

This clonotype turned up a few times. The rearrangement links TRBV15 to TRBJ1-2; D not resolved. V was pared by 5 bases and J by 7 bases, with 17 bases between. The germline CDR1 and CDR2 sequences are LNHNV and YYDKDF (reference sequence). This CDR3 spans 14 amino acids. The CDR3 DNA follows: TGTGCCACCAGCCTCCAAGTCGGTTTGAGTGGCTACACCTTC. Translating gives CATSLQVGLSGYTF.

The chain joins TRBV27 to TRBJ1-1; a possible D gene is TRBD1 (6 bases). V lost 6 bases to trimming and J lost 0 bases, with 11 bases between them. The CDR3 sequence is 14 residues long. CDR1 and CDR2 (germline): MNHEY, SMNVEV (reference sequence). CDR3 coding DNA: TGTGCCAGCAGCTGGGGGCAGCTGAACACTGAAGCTTTCTTT. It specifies CASSWGQLNTEAFF.

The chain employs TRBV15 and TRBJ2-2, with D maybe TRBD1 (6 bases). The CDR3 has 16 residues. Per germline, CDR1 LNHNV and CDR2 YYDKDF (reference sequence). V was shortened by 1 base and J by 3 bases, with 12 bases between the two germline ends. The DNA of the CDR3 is TGTGCCACCAGCAGAGCTCCGAACAGGGACACCGGGGAGCTGTTTTTT. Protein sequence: CATSRAPNRDTGELFF. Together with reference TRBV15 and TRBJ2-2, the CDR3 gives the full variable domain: DAMVIQNPRYQVTQFGKPVTLSCSQTLNHNVMYWYQQKSSQAPKLLFHYYDKDFNNEADTPDNFQSRRPNTSFCFLDIRSPGLGDTAMYLCATSRAPNRDTGELFFGEGSRLTVL.

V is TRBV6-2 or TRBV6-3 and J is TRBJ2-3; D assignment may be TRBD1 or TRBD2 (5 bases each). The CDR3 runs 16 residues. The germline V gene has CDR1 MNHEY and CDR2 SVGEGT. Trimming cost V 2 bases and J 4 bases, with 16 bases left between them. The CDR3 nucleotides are TGTGCCAGCAGTTACCCGGGACCAACCGCCCCAGATACGCAGTATTTT. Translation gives CASSYPGPTAPDTQYF.

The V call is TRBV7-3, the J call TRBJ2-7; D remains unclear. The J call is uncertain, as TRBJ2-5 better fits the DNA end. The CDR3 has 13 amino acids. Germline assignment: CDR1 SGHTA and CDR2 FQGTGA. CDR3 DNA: TGTGCCAGCAGCTTAACCGTTAAAGAGACCCAGTACTTC. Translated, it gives CASSLTVKETQYF.

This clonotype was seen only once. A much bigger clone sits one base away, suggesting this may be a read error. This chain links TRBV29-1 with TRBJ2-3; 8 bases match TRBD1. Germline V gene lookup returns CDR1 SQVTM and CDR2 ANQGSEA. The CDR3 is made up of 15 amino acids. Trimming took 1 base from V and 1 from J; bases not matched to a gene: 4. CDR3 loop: CSVEGGRGRTDTQYF. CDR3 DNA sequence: TGCAGCGTTGAAGGAGGCAGGGGGCGCACAGATACGCAGTATTTT.

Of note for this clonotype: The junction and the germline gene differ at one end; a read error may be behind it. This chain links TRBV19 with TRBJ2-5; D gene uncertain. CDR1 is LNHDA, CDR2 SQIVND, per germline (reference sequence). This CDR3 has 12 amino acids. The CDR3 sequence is CARSIRTGLQYF. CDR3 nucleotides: TGTGCCAGGAGTATAAGAACCGGCCTTCAGTACTTC.

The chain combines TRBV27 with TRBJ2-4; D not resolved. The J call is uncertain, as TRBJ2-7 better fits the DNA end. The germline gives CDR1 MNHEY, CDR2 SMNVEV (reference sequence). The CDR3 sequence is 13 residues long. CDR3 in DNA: TGTGCCAGCAGTAGCAGAAATACCTACGAGCAGTACTTC. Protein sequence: CASSSRNTYEQYF.

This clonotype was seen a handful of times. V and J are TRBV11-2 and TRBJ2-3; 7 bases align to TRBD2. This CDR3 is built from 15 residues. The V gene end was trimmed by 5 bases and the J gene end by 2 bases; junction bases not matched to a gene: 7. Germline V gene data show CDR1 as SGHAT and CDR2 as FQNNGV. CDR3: CASSQSGTITDTQYF. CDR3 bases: TGTGCCAGCAGCCAGAGCGGGACTATCACAGATACGCAGTATTTT.

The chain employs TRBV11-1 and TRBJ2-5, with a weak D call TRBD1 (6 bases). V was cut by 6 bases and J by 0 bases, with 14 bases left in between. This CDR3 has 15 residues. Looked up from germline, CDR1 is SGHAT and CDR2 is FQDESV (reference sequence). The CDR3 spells CASSFYRDNQETQYF. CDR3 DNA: TGTGCCAGCAGTTTCTACCGGGACAACCAAGAGACCCAGTACTTC.

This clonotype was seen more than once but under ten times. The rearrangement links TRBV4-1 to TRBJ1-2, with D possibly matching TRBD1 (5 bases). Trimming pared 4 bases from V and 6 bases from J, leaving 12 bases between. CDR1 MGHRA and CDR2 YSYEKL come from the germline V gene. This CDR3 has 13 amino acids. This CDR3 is CASSPPLGDGYTF. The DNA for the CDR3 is TGCGCCAGCAGCCCCCCGCTAGGGGATGGCTACACCTTC.

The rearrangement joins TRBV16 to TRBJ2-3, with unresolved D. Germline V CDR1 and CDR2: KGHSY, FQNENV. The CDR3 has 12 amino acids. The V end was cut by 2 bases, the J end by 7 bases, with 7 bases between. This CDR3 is CASSQEENTQYF. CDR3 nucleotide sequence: TGTGCCAGCAGCCAAGAAGAAAATACGCAGTATTTT. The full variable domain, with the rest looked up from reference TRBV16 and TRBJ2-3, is GEEVAQTPKHLVRGEGQKAKLYCAPIKGHSYVFWYQQVLKNEFKFLISFQNENVFDETGMPKERFSAKCLPNSPCSLEIQATKLEDSAVYFCASSQEENTQYFGPGTRLTVL.

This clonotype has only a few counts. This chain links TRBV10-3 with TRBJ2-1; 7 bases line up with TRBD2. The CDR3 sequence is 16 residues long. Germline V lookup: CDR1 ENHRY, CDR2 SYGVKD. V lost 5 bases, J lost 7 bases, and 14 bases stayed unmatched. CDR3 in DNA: TGTGCCATCAGTACCCCCCGACTAGCACATACTAATGAGCAGTTCTTC. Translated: CAISTPRLAHTNEQFF.

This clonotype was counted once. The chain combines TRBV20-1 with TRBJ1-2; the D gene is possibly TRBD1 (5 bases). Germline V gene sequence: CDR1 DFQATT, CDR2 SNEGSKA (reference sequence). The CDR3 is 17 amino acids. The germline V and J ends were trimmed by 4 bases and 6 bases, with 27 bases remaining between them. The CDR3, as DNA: TGCAGTGCTACAGGACCGGGAGGGAGTGGCAGGGTGAATGGCTACACCTTC. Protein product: CSATGPGGSGRVNGYTF.

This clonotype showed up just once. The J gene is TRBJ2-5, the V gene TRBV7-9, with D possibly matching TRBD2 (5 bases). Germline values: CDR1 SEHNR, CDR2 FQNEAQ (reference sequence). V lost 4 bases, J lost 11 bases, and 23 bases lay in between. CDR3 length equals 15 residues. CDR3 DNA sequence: TGTGCCAGCAGCTCCCACAGCGGATTAGACAATGAGCAGTACTTC. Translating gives CASSSHSGLDNEQYF.

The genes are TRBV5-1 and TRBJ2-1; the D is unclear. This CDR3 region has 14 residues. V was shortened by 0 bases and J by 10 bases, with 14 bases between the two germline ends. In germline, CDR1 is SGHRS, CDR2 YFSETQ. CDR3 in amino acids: CASSLVTRGDEQFF. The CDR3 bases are TGCGCCAGCAGCTTGGTAACGCGAGGAGACGAGCAGTTCTTC.

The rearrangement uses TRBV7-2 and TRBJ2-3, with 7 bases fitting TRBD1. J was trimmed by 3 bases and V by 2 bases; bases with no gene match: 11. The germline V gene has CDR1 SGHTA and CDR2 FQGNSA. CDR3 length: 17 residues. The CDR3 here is CASSLLGQVMVTDTQYF. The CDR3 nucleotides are TGTGCCAGCAGCTTACTAGGACAGGTGATGGTGACAGATACGCAGTATTTT.

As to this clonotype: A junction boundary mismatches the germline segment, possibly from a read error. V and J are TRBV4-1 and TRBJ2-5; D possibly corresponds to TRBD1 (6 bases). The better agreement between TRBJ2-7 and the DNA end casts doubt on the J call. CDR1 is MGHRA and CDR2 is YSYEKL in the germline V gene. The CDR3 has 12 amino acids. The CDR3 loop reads CAGSYAGVEQYF. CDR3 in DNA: TGCGCCGGCAGCTATGCAGGGGTCGAGCAGTACTTC.